The 14 T cell receptor beta chains below all came from one sample that was sequenced in a study of blood T cell repertoires in COVID-19. Repertoires were generated with immunoSEQ multiplex PCR, while TCRdb's copy carries only in-frame clones and drops some. The table has hundreds of thousands of clones, around 89% seen once. Sequences were obtained from peripheral blood. The receptors stem from a woman aged 25 to 45 with COVID-19, enrolled during active disease.

The rearrangement links TRBV7-8 to TRBJ1-5; no clear D. The V end was cut by 5 bases, the J end by 4 bases, with 9 bases between. CDR3 length equals 13 residues. Germline loops: CDR1 SGHVS, CDR2 FQNEAQ. CDR3 protein: CASSERRNQPQHF. The DNA of the CDR3 is TGTGCCAGCAGCGAACGGCGGAATCAGCCCCAGCATTTT. The whole variable domain, remainder taken from reference TRBV7-8 and TRBJ1-5, is GAGVSQSPRYKVAKRGQDVALRCDPISGHVSLFWYQQALGQGPEFLTYFQNEAQLDKSGLPSDRFFAERPEGSVSTLKIQRTQQEDSAVYLCASSERRNQPQHFGDGTRLSIL.

The chain carries TRBV28 and TRBJ1-1; 9 bases agree with TRBD1. V lost 5 bases and J lost 10; bases outside the gene matches: 14. CDR1 and CDR2 (germline): MDHEN, SYDVKM. The CDR3 runs 15 residues. CDR3 nucleotide sequence: TGTGCCAGCAGTGTGGACAGGGGCCTTAACATTGTAGCTTTCTTT. Its protein is CASSVDRGLNIVAFF.

The rearrangement links TRBV6-2 or TRBV6-3 to TRBJ2-3; 8 bases agree with TRBD1. The V gene's germline CDR1 is MNHEY and CDR2 SVGEGT. This CDR3 has 16 residues. Trimming cost V 6 bases and J 0 bases; bases outside gene matches: 8. CDR3 coding DNA: TGTGCCAGCAGCCGCTGGACAGGGATTAGCACAGATACGCAGTATTTT. It codes for CASSRWTGISTDTQYF.

The chain uses TRBV30 and TRBJ1-1; no reliable D call. This CDR3 is built from 13 residues. Germline V gene lookup returns CDR1 GTSNPN and CDR2 SVGIG (reference sequence). Trimming cost V 5 bases and J 4 bases, with 14 bases left between them. In nucleotides, the CDR3 is TGTGCCTGGGTAGAGGGTTGGGGCACTGAAGCTTTCTTT. Residues: CAWVEGWGTEAFF.

Concerning this clone itself: Other DNA sequences in the sample encode the same CDR3. The CDR3 DNA sequence: TGTGCCAGCAGTCAGACAGGGGGCAATCAGCCCCAGCATTTT. Amino acid sequence: CASSQTGGNQPQHF. The rearrangement links TRBV6-2 or TRBV6-3 to TRBJ1-5, with 8 positions matching TRBD1. The junction had 2 bases not matched to a gene; V was cut back by 5 bases and J by 2 bases. Germline values: CDR1 MNHEY, CDR2 SVGEGT. The CDR3 has 14 residues.

The rearrangement links TRBV7-9 to TRBJ1-1, with D maybe TRBD1 (6 bases). The CDR3 totals 14 residues. Trimming removed 3 bases at V and 1 base at J, with 9 bases between. Germline CDR1 is SEHNR and CDR2 is FQNEAQ (reference sequence). The CDR3 DNA reads TGTGCCAGCAGCTTCACAGGGCAGAACACTGAAGCTTTCTTT. Translation: CASSFTGQNTEAFF.

The V call is TRBV2, the J call TRBJ1-2, with 8 bases aligning to TRBD1. Per germline, CDR1 SNHLY and CDR2 FYNNEI. This CDR3 is 14 amino acids long. The ends lost 6 bases at V and 5 bases at J; junction bases unmatched: 8. In DNA, the CDR3 is TGTGCCAGCAGCCAGACAGGGGTACGGTATGGCTACACCTTC. This encodes CASSQTGVRYGYTF. The full variable domain, its missing parts supplied by reference TRBV2 and TRBJ1-2, is EPEVTQTPSHQVTQMGQEVILRCVPISNHLYFYWYRQILGQKVEFLVSFYNNEISEKSEIFDDQFSVERPDGSNFTLKIRSTKLEDSAMYFCASSQTGVRYGYTFGSGTRLTVV.

V is TRBV7-2 and J is TRBJ2-1, with a tentative D call TRBD1 (6 bases). Germline CDR1 reads SGHTA; CDR2 reads FQGNSA. V was cut by 3 bases and J by 9 bases, with 12 bases left in between. The CDR3 runs to 13 residues. As DNA, the CDR3 is TGTGCCAGCAGCTTCCTCCAGGGGTTTGAGCAGTTCTTC. It is translated as CASSFLQGFEQFF.

The rearrangement links TRBV7-2 to TRBJ2-2; 7 nucleotides align to TRBD1. V dropped 5 bases and J dropped 5; count of bases not matched to a gene: 2. The CDR3 is 13 amino acids. In germline, CDR1 is SGHTA, CDR2 FQGNSA. CDR3 nucleotide sequence: TGTGCCAGCAGCCCAGGGGGAACCGGGGAGCTGTTTTTT. As protein: CASSPGGTGELFF.

The J gene is TRBJ2-7, the V gene TRBV5-6, with 12 bases fitting TRBD1. Germline values: CDR1 SGHDT, CDR2 YYEEEE. V was clipped by 3 bases and J by 6 bases; unmatched bases: 10. The CDR3 is 16 residues long. The CDR3 spells CASSSIPGQGAGEQYV. CDR3 in DNA: TGTGCCAGCAGCTCCATCCCGGGACAGGGGGCTGGCGAGCAGTACGTC.

The chain combines TRBV6-5 with TRBJ1-1, with TRBD1 matching over 10 bases. The V gene's germline CDR1 is MNHEY and CDR2 SVGAGI. The CDR3 totals 14 residues. The J segment lost 5 bases and the V segment lost 4 bases, leaving 4 bases of the junction unmatched. DNA for the CDR3: TGTGCCAGCAGTTCCGGGACAGGGGAGACTGAAGCTTTCTTT. Translated, it gives CASSSGTGETEAFF.

The chain combines TRBV19 with TRBJ1-4, with 10 bases lining up with TRBD1. The V and J ends lost 4 bases and 6 bases, in that order; junction bases with no gene match: 8. The CDR3 length is 16 residues. Germline V gene data show CDR1 as LNHDA and CDR2 as SQIVND (reference sequence). In DNA, the CDR3 is TGTGCCAGTAGTAACCGTCTCGGGACAGGGGATGAAAAACTGTTTTTT. Encoded protein: CASSNRLGTGDEKLFF.

The chain uses TRBV5-4 and TRBJ2-3; 10 bases align to TRBD2. The CDR3 runs to 15 residues. CDR1 is SGHNT and CDR2 is YYREEE in the germline V gene (reference sequence). J lost 0 bases, V lost 5 bases, and 3 bases had no gene match. The CDR3 loop is CASRRTSGSTDTQYF. CDR3 coding DNA: TGTGCCAGCAGACGGACTAGCGGTAGCACAGATACGCAGTATTTT.

This rearrangement joins TRBV7-2 to TRBJ1-5; tentative D call: TRBD1 (6 bases). Germline V CDR1 and CDR2: SGHTA, FQGNSA. V was pared by 4 bases and J by 7 bases, with 20 bases between. CDR3 length: 16 amino acids. The CDR3 DNA is TGTGCCAGCAGCTCCCCGGACAGCCGGAGGAGCCAGCCCCAGCATTTT. It specifies CASSSPDSRRSQPQHF. The entire variable domain, with the rest obtained from reference TRBV7-2 and TRBJ1-5, is as follows: GAGVSQSPSNKVTEKGKDVELRCDPISGHTALYWYRQSLGQGLEFLIYFQGNSAPDKSGLPSDRFSAERTGGSVSTLTIQRTQQEDSAVYLCASSSPDSRRSQPQHFGDGTRLSIL.